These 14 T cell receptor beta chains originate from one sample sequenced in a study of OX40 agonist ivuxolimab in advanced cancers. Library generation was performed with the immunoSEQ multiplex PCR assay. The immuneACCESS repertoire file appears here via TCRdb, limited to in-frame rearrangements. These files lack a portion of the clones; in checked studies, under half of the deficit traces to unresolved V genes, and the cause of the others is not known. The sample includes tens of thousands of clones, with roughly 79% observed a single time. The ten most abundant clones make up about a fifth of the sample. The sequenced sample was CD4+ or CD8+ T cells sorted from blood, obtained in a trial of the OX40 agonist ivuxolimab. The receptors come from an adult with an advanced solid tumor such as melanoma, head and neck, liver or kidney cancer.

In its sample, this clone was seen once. This CDR3 reads CASSLGTLDGAQYF. In DNA form, the CDR3 reads TGTGCCAGCAGCTTGGGGACTTTGGATGGGGCCCAGTACTTC. The V and J genes are TRBV5-5 and TRBJ2-5; TRBD2 is a possible D gene (5 bases). Trimming stripped 0 bases from V and 9 bases from J, with 15 bases between. This CDR3 has 14 amino acids. The germline CDR1 and CDR2 sequences are SGHKS and YYEKEE (reference sequence).

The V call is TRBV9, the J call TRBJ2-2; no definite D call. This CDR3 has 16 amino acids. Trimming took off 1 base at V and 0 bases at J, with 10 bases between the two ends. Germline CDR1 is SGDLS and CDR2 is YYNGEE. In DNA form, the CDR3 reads TGTGCCAGCAGCGTAATGCAGACGACGAACACCGGGGAGCTGTTTTTT. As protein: CASSVMQTTNTGELFF.

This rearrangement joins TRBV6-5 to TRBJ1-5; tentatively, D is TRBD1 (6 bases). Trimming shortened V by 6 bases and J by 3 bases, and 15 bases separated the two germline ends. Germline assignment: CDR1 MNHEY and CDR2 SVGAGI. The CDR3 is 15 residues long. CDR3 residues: CASRSPGGPNQPQHF. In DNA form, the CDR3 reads TGTGCCAGCAGGTCGCCGGGGGGCCCCAATCAGCCCCAGCATTTT.

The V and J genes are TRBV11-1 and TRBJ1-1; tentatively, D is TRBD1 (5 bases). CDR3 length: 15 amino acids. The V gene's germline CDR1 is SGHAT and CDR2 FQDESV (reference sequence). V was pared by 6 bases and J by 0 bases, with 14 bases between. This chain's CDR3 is CASRGPGTMNTEAFF. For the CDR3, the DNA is TGTGCCAGCAGAGGGCCAGGGACTATGAACACTGAAGCTTTCTTT.

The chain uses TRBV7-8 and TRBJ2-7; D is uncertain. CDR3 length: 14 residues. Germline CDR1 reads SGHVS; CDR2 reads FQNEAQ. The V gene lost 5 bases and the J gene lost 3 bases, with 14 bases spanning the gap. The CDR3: CASSLTPQNYEQYF. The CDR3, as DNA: TGTGCCAGCAGCCTAACCCCACAGAACTACGAGCAGTACTTC.

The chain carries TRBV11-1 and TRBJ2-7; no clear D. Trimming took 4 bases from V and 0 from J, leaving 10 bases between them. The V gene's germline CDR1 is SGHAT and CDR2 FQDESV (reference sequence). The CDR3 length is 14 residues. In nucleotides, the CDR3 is TGTGCCAGCAGCTATCAACCCACCTCCTACGAGCAGTACTTC. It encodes CASSYQPTSYEQYF.

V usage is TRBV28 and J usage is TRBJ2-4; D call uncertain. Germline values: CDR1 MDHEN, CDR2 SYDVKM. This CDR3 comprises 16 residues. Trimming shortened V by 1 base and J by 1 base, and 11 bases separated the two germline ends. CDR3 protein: CASSLYRARAKNIQYF. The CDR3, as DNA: TGTGCCAGCAGTTTATATAGGGCCAGGGCCAAAAACATTCAGTACTTC.

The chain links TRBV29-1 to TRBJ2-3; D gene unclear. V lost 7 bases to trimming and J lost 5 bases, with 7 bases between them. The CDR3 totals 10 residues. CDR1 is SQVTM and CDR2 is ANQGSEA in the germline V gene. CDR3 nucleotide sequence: TGCAGCGGGGCGATAGATACGCAGTATTTT. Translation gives CSGAIDTQYF.

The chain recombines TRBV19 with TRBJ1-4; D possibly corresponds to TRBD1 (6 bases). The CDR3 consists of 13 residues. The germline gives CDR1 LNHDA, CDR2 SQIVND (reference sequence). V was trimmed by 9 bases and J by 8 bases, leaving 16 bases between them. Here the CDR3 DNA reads TGTGCCAGCAGAGTCACAGGGTCGGAAAAACTGTTTTTT. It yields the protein CASRVTGSEKLFF.

This CDR3 reads CASSLVMGGDYGYTF. The CDR3 nucleotides are TGTGCCAGCAGCTTAGTGATGGGTGGGGACTATGGCTACACCTTC. The chain is built from TRBV7-2 and TRBJ1-2; D is uncertain. V dropped 1 base and J dropped 3 bases, with 12 bases sitting between them. The CDR3 totals 15 residues. CDR1 is SGHTA, CDR2 FQGNSA, per germline.

The DNA of the CDR3 is TGTGCCAGCAGTTACTCGATTCAAGCTTTCTTT. It specifies CASSYSIQAFF. V usage is TRBV6-6 and J usage is TRBJ1-1, with no clear D. The CDR3 loop spans 11 amino acids. Germline V lookup: CDR1 MNHNY, CDR2 SVGAGI (reference sequence). V lost 0 bases and J 9 bases, leaving 5 bases between the germline ends.

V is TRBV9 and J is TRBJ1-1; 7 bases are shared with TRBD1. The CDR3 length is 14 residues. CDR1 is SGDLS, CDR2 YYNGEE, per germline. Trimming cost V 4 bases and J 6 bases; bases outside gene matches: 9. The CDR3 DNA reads TGTGCCAGCAGCCGCCACGGGACAGCGGCTGAAGCTTTCTTT. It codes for CASSRHGTAAEAFF.

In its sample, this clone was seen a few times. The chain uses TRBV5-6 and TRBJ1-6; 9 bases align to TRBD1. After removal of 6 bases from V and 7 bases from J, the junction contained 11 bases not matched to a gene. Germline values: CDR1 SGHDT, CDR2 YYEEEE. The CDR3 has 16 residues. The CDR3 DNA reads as TGTGCCAGCACTTGGGGACAGGGACGTTACAATTCACCCCTCCACTTT. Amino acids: CASTWGQGRYNSPLHF. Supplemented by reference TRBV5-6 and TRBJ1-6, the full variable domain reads DAGVTQSPTHLIKTRGQQVTLRCSPKSGHDTVSWYQQALGQGPQFIFQYYEEEERQRGNFPDRFSGHQFPNYSSELNVNALLLGDSALYLCASTWGQGRYNSPLHFGNGTRLTVT.

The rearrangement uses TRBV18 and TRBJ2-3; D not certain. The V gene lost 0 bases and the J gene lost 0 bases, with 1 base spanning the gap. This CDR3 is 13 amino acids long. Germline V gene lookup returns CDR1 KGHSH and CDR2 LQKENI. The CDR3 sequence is CASSPPSTDTQYF. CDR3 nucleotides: TGTGCCAGCTCACCACCTAGCACAGATACGCAGTATTTT.